These 24 T cell receptor beta chains were all obtained from the same sample, sequenced in a study of blood T cell repertoires in COVID-19. The protocol was immunoSEQ multiplex PCR, while the TCRdb copy is restricted to in-frame clones and leaves out a portion. The data hold over 85,000 clones, with around 90% observed a single time. Sequencing input: peripheral blood. These receptors were obtained from a woman in her 70s with acute or convalescent COVID-19.

The V and J genes are TRBV7-9 and TRBJ2-5, with 7 bases matching TRBD1. This CDR3 is built from 12 residues. Germline assignment: CDR1 SEHNR and CDR2 FQNEAQ (reference sequence). J lost 3 bases, V lost 7 bases, and 2 bases had no gene match. This chain's CDR3 is CASKTGEETQYF. The CDR3 DNA reads as TGTGCCAGCAAAACAGGGGAAGAGACCCAGTACTTC. Together with reference TRBV7-9 and TRBJ2-5, the CDR3 gives the full variable domain: DTGVSQNPRHKITKRGQNVTFRCDPISEHNRLYWYRQTLGQGPEFLTYFQNEAQLEKSRLLSDRFSAERPKGSFSTLEIQRTEQGDSAMYLCASKTGEETQYFGPGTRLLVL.

This rearrangement joins TRBV6-1 to TRBJ2-3; a possible D gene is TRBD2 (6 bases). From germline, CDR1 is MNHNS and CDR2 SASEGT. This CDR3 is built from 16 residues. V lost 0 bases and J lost 5, with 15 bases in between. The CDR3 region has the DNA TGTGCCAGCAGTGAAGCGAGTGAGGACTACAAAGATACGCAGTATTTT. Translated, it gives CASSEASEDYKDTQYF.

This clone was detected once. V gene TRBV5-4 combines with J gene TRBJ2-3, with 15 bases matching TRBD2. Germline-derived CDR1 and CDR2 are SGHNT and YYREEE (reference sequence). The CDR3 has 18 residues. J lost 1 base, V lost 3 bases, and 6 bases had no gene match. DNA of the CDR3: TGTGCCAGCAGCTCCGGGACTAGCGGGGGGAGGGGCACAGATACGCAGTATTTT. Its translation: CASSSGTSGGRGTDTQYF.

The chain has TRBV20-1 and TRBJ2-7; 8 bases are shared with TRBD2. Germline CDR1 is DFQATT and CDR2 is SNEGSKA (reference sequence). The V gene end was trimmed by 3 bases and the J gene end by 5 bases; junction bases not matched to a gene: 12. There are 15 residues in the CDR3. In DNA, the CDR3 is TGCAGTGCTAGTGCCGGGACTAGTTATTCTAACGAGCAGTACTTC. It encodes CSASAGTSYSNEQYF.

CDR3 DNA: TGTGCCAGCAGCTTAACATCAGGTCAGCCCCAGCATTTT. This codes for CASSLTSGQPQHF. The genes are TRBV7-3 and TRBJ1-5; D call uncertain. Germline assignment: CDR1 SGHTA and CDR2 FQGTGA. Between the trimmed V and J ends, which lost 0 bases and 6 bases, there was a span of 6 bases. The CDR3 runs to 13 residues.

This clone turned up a few times. The rearrangement links TRBV7-9 to TRBJ2-2, with D tentatively TRBD1 (6 bases). V was cut by 6 bases and J by 2 bases, with 19 bases left in between. The CDR3 sequence is 17 residues long. Germline V lookup: CDR1 SEHNR, CDR2 FQNEAQ (reference sequence). CDR3 in amino acids: CASRDKVDSFNTGELFF. CDR3 nucleotide sequence: TGTGCCAGCAGGGATAAAGTGGACAGCTTTAACACCGGGGAGCTGTTTTTT. Filled out from reference TRBV7-9 and TRBJ2-2, the complete variable domain reads DTGVSQNPRHKITKRGQNVTFRCDPISEHNRLYWYRQTLGQGPEFLTYFQNEAQLEKSRLLSDRFSAERPKGSFSTLEIQRTEQGDSAMYLCASRDKVDSFNTGELFFGEGSRLTVL.

The chain combines TRBV13 with TRBJ2-1; 8 bases fit TRBD1. The germline CDR1 and CDR2 sequences are PRHDT and FYEKMQ (reference sequence). The CDR3 is made up of 14 amino acids. V shed 5 bases, J shed 9 bases, and the junction held 9 bases outside the gene matches. CDR3 region: CASSEPGTGFEQFF. CDR3 DNA: TGTGCCAGCAGCGAACCCGGGACAGGATTTGAGCAGTTCTTC.

The chain joins TRBV3-1 (or the pseudogene TRBV3-2) to TRBJ1-6; D remains ambiguous. The CDR3 has 13 amino acids. The germline V gene has CDR1 LGHDT and CDR2 YNNKEL (reference sequence). Trimming took off 3 bases at V and 10 bases at J, with 10 bases between the two ends. The CDR3 loop reads CASSQLWSSPLHF. The CDR3 DNA follows: TGTGCCAGCAGCCAGTTATGGAGCTCACCCCTCCACTTT.

V usage is TRBV7-3 and J usage is TRBJ2-1, with 11 bases lining up with TRBD1. The germline gives CDR1 SGHTA, CDR2 FQGTGA. The CDR3 consists of 20 residues. J was trimmed by 3 bases and V by 4 bases; bases with no gene match: 17. The CDR3 DNA reads as TGTGCCAGCAGCTCTAATGTGGGGACAGGGGGTTACTACTACTACAATGAGCAGTTCTTC. Translating it yields CASSSNVGTGGYYYYNEQFF.

V usage is TRBV19 and J usage is TRBJ2-2; D gene unclear. Trimming took 1 base from V and 0 from J, leaving 12 bases between them. The germline V gene has CDR1 LNHDA and CDR2 SQIVND (reference sequence). This CDR3 is built from 17 residues. The CDR3 region has the DNA TGTGCCAGTAGTATAGTGGAAAGCGTTCCGAACACCGGGGAGCTGTTTTTT. Its translation: CASSIVESVPNTGELFF.

The DNA of the CDR3 is TGCGCCAGCAGCAGATTTGTTCGTCGGGAAAAACTGTTTTTT. Protein sequence: CASSRFVRREKLFF. The chain links TRBV5-1 to TRBJ1-4; D is undetermined. Germline CDR1 and CDR2: SGHRS and YFSETQ. The CDR3 is 14 residues long. V was clipped by 4 bases and J by 8 bases, with 15 bases between them. Using reference TRBV5-1 and TRBJ1-4 for the parts outside the CDR3, the full variable domain is KAGVTQTPRYLIKTRGQQVTLSCSPISGHRSVSWYQQTPGQGLQFLFEYFSETQRNKGNFPGRFSGRQFSNSRSEMNVSTLELGDSALYLCASSRFVRREKLFFGSGTQLSVL.

The gene calls are TRBV6-1 and TRBJ1-1, with D possibly matching TRBD1 (5 bases). The V gene lost 6 bases and the J gene lost 4 bases, with 15 bases spanning the gap. Per germline, CDR1 MNHNS and CDR2 SASEGT. The CDR3 consists of 14 residues. In nucleotides, the CDR3 is TGTGCCAGCAGACTAAGAGACAGCGTCACTGAAGCTTTCTTT. It codes for CASRLRDSVTEAFF.

The chain is built from TRBV5-8 and TRBJ2-7, with D possibly being TRBD1 (6 bases). CDR1 SGHTS and CDR2 YDEGEE come from the germline V gene. The CDR3 totals 14 residues. V was trimmed by 2 bases and J by 0 bases, leaving 9 bases between them. In DNA form, the CDR3 reads TGTGCCAGCAGCTTATCGGACAGCTCCTACGAGCAGTACTTC. Protein sequence: CASSLSDSSYEQYF. Variable domain in full (rest from reference TRBV5-8 and TRBJ2-7): EAGVTQSPTHLIKTRGQQATLRCSPISGHTSVYWYQQALGLGLQFLLWYDEGEERNRGNFPPRFSGRQFPNYSSELNVNALELEDSALYLCASSLSDSSYEQYFGPGTRLTVT.

The CDR3 coding sequence is TGTGCCAGCGGCAATCCTAAGGGCGGGAGCTCCTACAATGAGCAGTTCTTC. This translates into CASGNPKGGSSYNEQFF. This chain connects TRBV5-4 to TRBJ2-1, with 7 bases identical to TRBD2. From germline, CDR1 is SGHNT and CDR2 YYREEE (reference sequence). This CDR3 comprises 17 residues. Trimming cost V 7 bases and J 0 bases; bases outside gene matches: 13.

V is TRBV6-1 and J is TRBJ2-7, with D unresolved. Germline V CDR1 and CDR2: MNHNS, SASEGT. There are 13 residues in the CDR3. Trimming took off 3 bases at V and 0 bases at J, with 6 bases between the two ends. CDR3 coding DNA: TGTGCCAGCAGTGATCAGGCCTCCTACGAGCAGTACTTC. Protein: CASSDQASYEQYF.

The chain uses TRBV10-3 and TRBJ1-2; D possibly corresponds to TRBD1 (6 bases). Germline lookup yields CDR1 ENHRY and CDR2 SYGVKD. Trimming shortened V by 0 bases and J by 8 bases, and 10 bases separated the two germline ends. The CDR3 totals 13 residues. This CDR3 is CAISESTGLGYTF. CDR3 bases: TGTGCCATCAGTGAGTCGACAGGTCTGGGCTACACCTTC.

The gene calls are TRBV2 and TRBJ1-2; D might be TRBD1 (6 bases). Trimming shortened V by 3 bases and J by 2 bases, and 10 bases separated the two germline ends. This CDR3 is built from 14 residues. Germline V lookup: CDR1 SNHLY, CDR2 FYNNEI. CDR3 in DNA: TGTGCCAGCAGTGATCAGGGGCCCAACTATGGCTACACCTTC. This translates into CASSDQGPNYGYTF.

The chain links TRBV28 to TRBJ1-6, with D hard to call. This CDR3 has 14 residues. Germline CDR1 reads MDHEN; CDR2 reads SYDVKM. The ends were cut back, 5 bases at V and 14 bases at J, with 19 bases in the middle. CDR3 sequence (DNA): TGTGCCAGCAGTCTCGCAGGCATTGGGAGGTCCCTCCACTTT. Protein product: CASSLAGIGRSLHF.

The chain combines TRBV7-3 with TRBJ1-2; the match to TRBD1 covers 8 bases. Germline V CDR1 and CDR2: SGHTA, FQGTGA. CDR3 size: 16 residues. V dropped 5 bases and J dropped 6; count of bases not matched to a gene: 14. The CDR3 nucleotides read TGTGCCAGCAGCCAACATACCGGACAGGGAGCCGATGGCTACACCTTC. Amino acids: CASSQHTGQGADGYTF. The entire variable domain, with the rest obtained from reference TRBV7-3 and TRBJ1-2, is as follows: GAGVSQTPSNKVTEKGKYVELRCDPISGHTALYWYRQSLGQGPEFLIYFQGTGAADDSGLPNDRFFAVRPEGSVSTLKIQRTERGDSAVYLCASSQHTGQGADGYTFGSGTRLTVV.

The chain joins TRBV3-1 (or the pseudogene TRBV3-2) to TRBJ2-1, with 7 bases that match TRBD2. From germline, CDR1 is LGHDT and CDR2 YNNKEL (reference sequence). CDR3 length: 18 amino acids. The trim removed 1 base at V and 14 bases at J, leaving 23 bases unmatched. This CDR3 is CASSQGPSGTPKGFTKFF. The CDR3 nucleotides are TGTGCCAGCAGCCAAGGGCCTAGCGGAACACCGAAGGGGTTTACTAAGTTCTTC.

The chain links TRBV19 to TRBJ2-1, with TRBD2 matching over 12 bases. This CDR3 spans 16 amino acids. CDR1 LNHDA and CDR2 SQIVND come from the germline V gene (reference sequence). The J segment lost 6 bases and the V segment lost 6 bases, leaving 9 bases of the junction unmatched. The CDR3 spells CASSPGASGRVNEQFF. CDR3 DNA: TGTGCCAGTAGCCCTGGGGCTAGCGGGAGGGTCAATGAGCAGTTCTTC. The variable domain in full, with the rest retrieved from reference TRBV19 and TRBJ2-1, is DGGITQSPKYLFRKEGQNVTLSCEQNLNHDAMYWYRQDPGQGLRLIYYSQIVNDFQKGDIAEGYSVSREKKESFPLTVTSAQKNPTAFYLCASSPGASGRVNEQFFGPGTRLTVL.

V gene TRBV11-2 combines with J gene TRBJ1-3; D is unclear. Germline lookup yields CDR1 SGHAT and CDR2 FQNNGV. The CDR3 is made up of 14 amino acids. Trimming pared 2 bases from V and 1 base from J, leaving 6 bases between. The CDR3 nucleotides read TGTGCCAGCAGCTTACCGGGGTCTGGAAACACCATATATTTT. This translates into CASSLPGSGNTIYF.

The chain couples TRBV29-1 to TRBJ2-7; 9 bases are shared with TRBD2. Germline CDR1 and CDR2: SQVTM and ANQGSEA. The CDR3 consists of 12 residues. Here the CDR3 DNA reads TGCAGTGCAGCCAGTAGCGGGAGTGAGCAGTACTTC. Translating it yields CSAASSGSEQYF.

The chain has TRBV18 and TRBJ1-1; D remains unclear. V lost 4 bases and J 1 base, leaving 4 bases between the germline ends. The V gene's germline CDR1 is KGHSH and CDR2 LQKENI. CDR3 length: 12 residues. The CDR3 DNA is TGTGCCAGCTCACAGCAGAACACTGAAGCTTTCTTT. It translates to CASSQQNTEAFF.